The T cell receptor beta chain described here comes from a study of blood T cell repertoires in COVID-19. Looking at the study overall: Some COVID-19 samples were acute and others convalescent; all came from the United States, Italy and Spain. Nucleic acid was either cDNA or gDNA, and it came from T cells, B-cell-depleted T cells, or PBMCs.

Seattle's enrolled individuals joined amid active infection and were then monitored longitudinally. As originally analysed: Estimates of nucleated cell counts were drawn from the amplification of reference gene primers. TCRdb keeps only in-frame clones here, not all; method: immunoSEQ multiplex PCR. V, J and clone size derive from that table, while D and trimming were established from the DNA sequence. The sample lists fewer than 50,000 clones, approximately 90% occurring once. V dropped 3 bases and J dropped 6 bases, with 9 bases sitting between them. The CDR3 is 13 residues long. Germline CDR1 reads LNHNV; CDR2 reads YYDKDF (reference sequence).

The material sequenced was peripheral blood. The rearrangement joins TRBV15 to TRBJ1-3; D gene uncertain. This TCR was recovered from a man in his 60s with COVID-19, enrolled during active disease. CDR3 in amino acids: CATSRVAANTIYF. For the CDR3, the DNA is TGTGCCACCAGCAGGGTCGCGGCAAACACCATATATTTT. The entire variable domain, with the rest obtained from reference TRBV15 and TRBJ1-3, is as follows: DAMVIQNPRYQVTQFGKPVTLSCSQTLNHNVMYWYQQKSSQAPKLLFHYYDKDFNNEADTPDNFQSRRPNTSFCFLDIRSPGLGDTAMYLCATSRVAANTIYFGEGSWLTVV.